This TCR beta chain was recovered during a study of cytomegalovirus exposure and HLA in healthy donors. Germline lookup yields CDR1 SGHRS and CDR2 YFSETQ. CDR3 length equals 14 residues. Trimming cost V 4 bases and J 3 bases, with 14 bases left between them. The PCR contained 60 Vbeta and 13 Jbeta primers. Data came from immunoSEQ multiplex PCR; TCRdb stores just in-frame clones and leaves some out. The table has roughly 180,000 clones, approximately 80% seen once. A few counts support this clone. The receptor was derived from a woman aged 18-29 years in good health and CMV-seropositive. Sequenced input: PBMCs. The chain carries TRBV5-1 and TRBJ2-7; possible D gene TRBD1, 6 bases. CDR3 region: CASSQRTDYYEQYF. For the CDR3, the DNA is TGCGCCAGCAGCCAAAGGACAGACTACTACGAGCAGTACTTC.